This T cell receptor (beta chain) was identified during a study of blood T cell repertoires in COVID-19. The wider study: Acute and convalescent COVID-19 specimens originated in the United States, Italy and Spain. Nucleic acid was either cDNA or gDNA, and it came from T cells, B-cell-depleted T cells, or PBMCs.

Original handling: How many nucleated cells were present was estimated from reference gene primer amplification. This table comes from immunoSEQ multiplex PCR, and its TCRdb copy is limited to in-frame clones, with some not included. Clone size and V and J calls were adopted from that table, with D and trimming inferred from the DNA. Among about 85,000 clones listed, about 92% were seen once. In this sample, this clone turned up once. Sequencing input: peripheral blood. The sequence derives from a man between 50 and 59 years old with acute or convalescent COVID-19.

In nucleotides, the CDR3 is TGCGCCAGCAGTGTCCGGGAAGAGACCCAGTACTTC. Protein: CASSVREETQYF. The J gene is TRBJ2-5, the V gene TRBV5-1; D remains unclear. The CDR3 consists of 12 residues. Deletions cut 5 bases from V and 3 bases from J, with 8 bases between. CDR1 SGHRS and CDR2 YFSETQ come from the germline V gene. Variable domain in full (rest from reference TRBV5-1 and TRBJ2-5): KAGVTQTPRYLIKTRGQQVTLSCSPISGHRSVSWYQQTPGQGLQFLFEYFSETQRNKGNFPGRFSGRQFSNSRSEMNVSTLELGDSALYLCASSVREETQYFGPGTRLLVL.